The following is a TCR beta chain sequence with its context. The table came from immunoSEQ multiplex PCR; TCRdb's copy has only in-frame clones and leaves some out. The sample records 100,000 to 150,000 clones, roughly nine tenths being singletons. Per the germline V gene, CDR1 is KGHSH and CDR2 is LQKENI. The CDR3 runs 17 residues. Trimming left V 3 bases short and J 0 bases short, with 15 bases between. The data derive from a study of T cell responses to AZD1222 COVID-19 vaccine. The chain joins TRBV18 to TRBJ1-3; D is perhaps TRBD1 (6 bases). The TCR comes from an adult in good health. The specimen was peripheral blood, collected on day 0 of AZD1222 vaccination. The CDR3 nucleotides are TGTGCCAGCTCACCTTCTGGGGGGCTCGACTCTGGAAACACCATATATTTT. Its protein is CASSPSGGLDSGNTIYF.